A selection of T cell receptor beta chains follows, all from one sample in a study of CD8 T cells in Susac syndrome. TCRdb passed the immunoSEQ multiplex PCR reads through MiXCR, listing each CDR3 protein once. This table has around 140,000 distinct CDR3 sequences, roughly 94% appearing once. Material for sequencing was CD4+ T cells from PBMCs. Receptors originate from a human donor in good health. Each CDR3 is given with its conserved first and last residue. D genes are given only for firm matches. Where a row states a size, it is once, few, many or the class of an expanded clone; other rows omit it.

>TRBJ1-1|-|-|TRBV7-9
CASSLAPTTNTEAFF
TGTGCCAGCAGCTTAGCGCCGACAACTAACACTGAAGCTTTCTTT
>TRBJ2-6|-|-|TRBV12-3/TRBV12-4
CASSLRGFGAGANVLTF
TGTGCCAGCAGTTTAAGGGGGTTCGGCGCTGGGGCCAACGTCCTGACTTTC
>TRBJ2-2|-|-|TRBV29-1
CSVRWNTGELFF
TGCAGCGTTCGGTGGAACACCGGGGAGCTGTTTTTT
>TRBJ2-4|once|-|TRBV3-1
CASSQANIQYF
TGTGCCAGCAGCCAAGCAAACATTCAGTACTTC
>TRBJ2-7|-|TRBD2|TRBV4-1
CASPSMTSDPSYEQYF
TGCGCCAGCCCTTCGATGACTAGCGACCCCTCCTACGAGCAGTACTTC
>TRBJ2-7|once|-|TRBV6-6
CASSRGERENYEQYF
TGTGCCAGCAGCCGAGGGGAACGGGAGAACTACGAGCAGTACTTC
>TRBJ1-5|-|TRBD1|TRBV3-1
CASSQDRTGNQPQHF
TGTGCCAGCAGCCAAGATAGGACAGGGAATCAGCCCCAGCATTTT
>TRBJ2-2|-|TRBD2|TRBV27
CASRAPGEGTGELFF
TGTGCCAGCAGAGCGCCTGGGGAGGGCACCGGGGAGCTGTTTTTT
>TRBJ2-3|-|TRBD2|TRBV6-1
CASRAGTSGYTDTQYF
TGTGCCAGCAGGGCCGGGACTAGCGGATACACAGATACGCAGTATTTT
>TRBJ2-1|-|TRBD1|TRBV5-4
CASTLAGTVYNEQFF
TGTGCCAGCACCCTGGCCGGGACAGTCTACAATGAGCAGTTCTTC
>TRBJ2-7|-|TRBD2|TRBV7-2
CASSLETLAGKYEQYF
TGTGCCAGCAGCTTAGAGACCCTAGCGGGAAAATACGAGCAGTACTTC
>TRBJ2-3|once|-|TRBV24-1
CATSDMDPTDTQYF
TGTGCCACCAGTGATATGGACCCCACAGATACGCAGTATTTT
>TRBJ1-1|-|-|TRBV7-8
CASSFTGDSVRTEAFF
TGTGCCAGCAGCTTTACGGGGGACTCGGTAAGAACTGAAGCTTTCTTT
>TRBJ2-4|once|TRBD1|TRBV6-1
CASSITGDPLAKNIQYF
TGTGCCAGCAGTATCACAGGGGACCCCTTAGCCAAAAACATTCAGTACTTC
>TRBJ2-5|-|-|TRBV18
CASSPQEIPQETQYF
TGTGCCAGCTCACCACAGGAGATCCCACAAGAGACCCAGTACTTC
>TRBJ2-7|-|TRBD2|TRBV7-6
CASSLASAGGLPSYEQYF
TGTGCCAGCAGCTTAGCGTCGGCGGGAGGGCTTCCCTCCTACGAGCAGTACTTC
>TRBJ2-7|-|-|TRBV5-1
CASSLEGTPYEQYF
TGCGCCAGCAGCTTGGAAGGCACCCCCTACGAGCAGTACTTC
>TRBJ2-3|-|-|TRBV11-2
CASSLGPGTNTQYF
TGTGCCAGCAGCTTAGGGCCCGGGACAAATACGCAGTATTTT
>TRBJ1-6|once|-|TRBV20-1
CSASREVNSPLHF
TGCAGTGCTAGCAGGGAGGTGAATTCACCCCTCCACTTT
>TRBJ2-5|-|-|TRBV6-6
CASSLPGAETQYF
TGTGCCAGCAGTTTGCCGGGCGCAGAGACCCAGTACTTC
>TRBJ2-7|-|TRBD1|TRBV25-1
CASRQGGRYEQYF
TGTGCCAGTCGACAGGGGGGTAGATACGAGCAGTACTTC
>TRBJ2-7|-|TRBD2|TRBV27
CASSHRLAGGPNSYEQYF
TGTGCCAGCAGTCACCGACTAGCGGGAGGCCCGAACTCCTACGAGCAGTACTTC
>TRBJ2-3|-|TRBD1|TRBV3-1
CASSRYMTGNTDTQYF
TGTGCCAGCAGCCGCTATATGACAGGGAACACAGATACGCAGTATTTT
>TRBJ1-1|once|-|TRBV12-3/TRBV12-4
CASPRNNMNTEAFF
TGTGCCAGCCCCCGCAATAACATGAACACTGAAGCTTTCTTT
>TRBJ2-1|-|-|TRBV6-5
CASAKLAGRYNEQFF
TGTGCCAGCGCCAAACTGGCAGGGAGGTACAATGAGCAGTTCTTC
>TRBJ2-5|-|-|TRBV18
CASSPRLSFQETQYF
TGTGCCAGCTCCCCCAGACTATCCTTCCAAGAGACCCAGTACTTC
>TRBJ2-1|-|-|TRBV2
CAARAQQFF
TGTGCCGCCAGGGCCCAGCAGTTCTTC
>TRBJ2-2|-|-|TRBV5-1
CASSLGGTDTGELFF
TGCGCCAGCAGCTTGGGGGGGACGGACACCGGGGAGCTGTTTTTT
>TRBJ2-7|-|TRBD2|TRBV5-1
CASSLPGLAGSRYEQYF
TGCGCCAGCAGCTTACCGGGACTAGCGGGAAGCAGGTACGAGCAGTACTTC
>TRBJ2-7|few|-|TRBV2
CASSIEGEQYF
TGTGCCAGCAGTATTGAAGGCGAGCAGTACTTC
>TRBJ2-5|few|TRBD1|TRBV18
CASSPGQVQETQYF
TGTGCCAGCTCACCCGGACAGGTCCAAGAGACCCAGTACTTC
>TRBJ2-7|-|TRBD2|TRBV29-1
CSVVPPGTSSYEQYF
TGCAGCGTAGTCCCTCCTGGGACTAGCTCCTACGAGCAGTACTTC
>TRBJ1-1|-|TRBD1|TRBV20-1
CSASDRLGTEAFF
TGCAGTGCATCGGACAGGCTGGGCACTGAAGCTTTCTTT
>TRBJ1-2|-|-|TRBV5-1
CASSFGRDGYTF
TGCGCCAGCAGCTTCGGCAGGGATGGCTACACCTTC
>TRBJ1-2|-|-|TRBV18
CASSPLDSYGYTF
TGTGCCAGCTCACCACTGGACAGCTATGGCTACACCTTC
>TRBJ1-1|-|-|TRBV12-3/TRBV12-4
CASSSYGNTEAFF
TGTGCCAGCAGTTCCTACGGGAACACTGAAGCTTTCTTT
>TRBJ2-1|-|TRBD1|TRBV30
CAWSRDRVYNEQFF
TGTGCCTGGAGCCGGGACAGGGTATACAATGAGCAGTTCTTC